The rows below give T cell receptor beta chains drawn from one sample of a study of patients and donors after allogeneic stem cell transplantation. TCRdb itself ran the RT-PCR reads through MiXCR, one entry per CDR3 protein. The sample comprises some 6,800 distinct CDR3 sequences, about an eighth of which are singletons, and around 53% rests with the top ten. The sample consisted of blood, either unsorted or a sorted T cell fraction (not recorded which). All receptors come from a human donor who was either an allogeneic HSCT recipient or a stem cell or donor lymphocyte infusion donor (not recorded which). It is not recorded whose cells these are; they may come from a transplant donor. Both conserved end residues are trimmed from each CDR3. The D gene is left open where the match is weak. Rows give clone size only sometimes, using once, few, many, or a class for an expanded clone.

NA TRBJ2-1 TRBV7-9 NA 12 ASSLGQLDNEQF
TRBD1 TRBJ2-3 TRBV19 NA 13 ASSTRDRGTDTQY
NA TRBJ1-5 TRBV29-1 medium-sized 10 SVPGSNQPQH
NA TRBJ2-5 TRBV10-3 medium-sized 10 AISEYEETQY
NA TRBJ2-5 TRBV6-5 NA 12 ASSFGGGLETQY
TRBD2 TRBJ2-5 TRBV4-2 few 12 ASSSGGGEETQY
TRBD2 TRBJ2-4 TRBV3-1 NA 13 ASSPGLAGGNIQY
TRBD2 TRBJ2-1 TRBV6-1 few 11 ASKVSGYNEQF
TRBD1 TRBJ2-3 TRBV6-1 NA 12 ASTVQGGTDTQY
TRBD2 TRBJ2-1 TRBV20-1 many 14 SAGGSGSVAYNEQF
NA TRBJ1-2 TRBV5-1 many 11 ASSQGVDYGYT
NA TRBJ1-5 TRBV15 NA 10 ATSRDIQPQH
TRBD1 TRBJ2-4 TRBV10-3 few 14 AISESTGGDKNIQY
NA TRBJ2-7 TRBV11-3 few 13 ASSLEGGLTYEQY
NA TRBJ1-6 TRBV6-1 many 14 ASSDPGSSYNSPLH
NA TRBJ1-4 TRBV4-2 few 13 ASSQEVRGNEKLF
NA TRBJ2-5 TRBV19 many 13 ASSEIGSLEETQY
NA TRBJ2-3 TRBV7-9 many 14 ASRAQVVSSTDTQY
NA TRBJ1-1 TRBV11-2 many 13 ASSADGGLYTEAF
NA TRBJ1-1 TRBV5-1 NA 13 ASSLAQEENTEAF
NA TRBJ1-2 TRBV7-9 few 13 ASSLPNGGPYGYT
TRBD2 TRBJ2-7 TRBV20-1 few 15 SWTGQGTSGSSYEQY
TRBD1 TRBJ2-2 TRBV7-6 few 14 ASSLATGGLPGELF
TRBD1 TRBJ2-1 TRBV7-9 few 12 ASRSDRADNEQF
NA TRBJ2-3 TRBV2 few 13 ASSEGPFPTDTQY
NA TRBJ2-2 TRBV6-2/TRBV6-3 NA 15 ASNNPPYAPTTGELF
TRBD2 TRBJ2-3 TRBV18 NA 14 ASSTTSGRATDTQY
NA TRBJ1-1 TRBV6-6 few 13 ASSYRNGGRTEAF
NA TRBJ2-2 TRBV6-2/TRBV6-3 many 16 ASSPAIGGRPYTGELF
NA TRBJ1-2 TRBV14 many 15 ASSQVITTIANYGYT
NA TRBJ1-2 TRBV5-6 medium-sized 12 ASSLAGEGYGYT
TRBD1 TRBJ2-5 TRBV5-5 many 14 ASSPGTVGYQETQY
NA TRBJ1-2 TRBV7-3 NA 11 ASSLGSAGGYT
NA TRBJ1-4 TRBV9 NA 14 ASSVGGEQGREKLF
TRBD2 TRBJ2-1 TRBV7-2 few 18 ASSKPSGRALVISSNEQF
NA TRBJ1-1 TRBV30 many 13 AWSVIGSLNTEAF
TRBD2 TRBJ2-3 TRBV7-9 NA 14 ASSPVSGAGTDTQY
TRBD1 TRBJ2-7 TRBV4-1 many 14 ASSQDTQGLTYEQY
NA TRBJ2-3 TRBV6-2/TRBV6-3 NA 14 ASSYFAGTSTDTQY
NA TRBJ2-3 TRBV4-2 NA 14 ASSPRGGQVVDTQY
NA TRBJ2-1 TRBV12-3/TRBV12-4 NA 10 ASSLLTNEQF
NA TRBJ1-5 TRBV27 many 12 ASSLSRTTQPQH
TRBD1 TRBJ1-5 TRBV30 medium-sized 13 AWSDRGRGNQPQH
TRBD2 TRBJ2-1 TRBV18 NA 18 ASSPGTSGSSGYSYNEQF
NA TRBJ2-1 TRBV5-1 many 12 ASSLLGSYNEQF
TRBD1 TRBJ1-2 TRBV4-2 few 13 ASSQDRGFNYGYT
TRBD1 TRBJ2-7 TRBV20-1 few 11 SAEWTGGYEQY
NA TRBJ2-7 TRBV24-1 medium-sized 11 ATRGQGGYEQY
NA TRBJ1-1 TRBV11-2 medium-sized 14 ASSLALGQVNTEAF
NA TRBJ2-1 TRBV7-2 NA 15 ASSRKFKGLLYNEQF
NA TRBJ2-5 TRBV12-3/TRBV12-4 NA 13 ASSLGPDIQETQY
NA TRBJ2-5 TRBV7-6 few 12 ASSHPNILETQY
NA TRBJ2-1 TRBV4-3 few 11 ASSQELRAKQF
NA TRBJ2-1 TRBV24-1 few 11 ATSDLFDDEQF
NA NA TRBV29-1 many 10 SATFGSYEQF
NA TRBJ1-6 TRBV21-1 many 15 ASSKTRQGPCNSPLH